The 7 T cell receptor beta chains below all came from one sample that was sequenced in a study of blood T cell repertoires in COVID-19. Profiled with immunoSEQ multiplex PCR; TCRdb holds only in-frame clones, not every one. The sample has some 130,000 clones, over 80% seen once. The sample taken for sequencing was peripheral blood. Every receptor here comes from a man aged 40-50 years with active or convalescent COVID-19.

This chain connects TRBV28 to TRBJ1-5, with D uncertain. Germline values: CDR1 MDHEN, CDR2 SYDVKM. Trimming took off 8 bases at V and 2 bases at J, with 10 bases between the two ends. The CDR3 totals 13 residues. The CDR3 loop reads CASGRVRNQPQHF. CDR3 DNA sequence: TGTGCCAGCGGCCGGGTCCGCAATCAGCCCCAGCATTTT. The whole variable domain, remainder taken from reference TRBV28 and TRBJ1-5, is DVKVTQSSRYLVKRTGEKVFLECVQDMDHENMFWYRQDPGLGLRLIYFSYDVKMKEKGDIPEGYSVSREKKERFSLILESASTNQTSMYLCASGRVRNQPQHFGDGTRLSIL.

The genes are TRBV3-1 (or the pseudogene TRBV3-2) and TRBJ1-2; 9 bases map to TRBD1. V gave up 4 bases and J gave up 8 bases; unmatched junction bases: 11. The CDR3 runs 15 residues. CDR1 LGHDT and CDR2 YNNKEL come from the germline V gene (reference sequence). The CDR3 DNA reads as TGTGCCAGCAGCCCGCCGGGACAGGGAACATGGGGCTACACCTTC. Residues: CASSPPGQGTWGYTF.

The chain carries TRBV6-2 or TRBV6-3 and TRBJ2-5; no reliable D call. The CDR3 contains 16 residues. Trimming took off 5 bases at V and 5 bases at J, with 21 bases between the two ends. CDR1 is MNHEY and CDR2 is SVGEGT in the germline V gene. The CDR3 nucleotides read TGTGCCAGCAGTCCCCCTAGAAGGAGCCCTAGGGAGACCCAGTACTTC. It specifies CASSPPRRSPRETQYF.

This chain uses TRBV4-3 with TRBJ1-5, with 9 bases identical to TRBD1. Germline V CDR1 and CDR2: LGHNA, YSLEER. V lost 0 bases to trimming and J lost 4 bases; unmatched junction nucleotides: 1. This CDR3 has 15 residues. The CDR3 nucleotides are TGCGCCAGCAGCCAAGACGGGACAGGGAATCAGCCCCAGCATTTT. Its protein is CASSQDGTGNQPQHF.

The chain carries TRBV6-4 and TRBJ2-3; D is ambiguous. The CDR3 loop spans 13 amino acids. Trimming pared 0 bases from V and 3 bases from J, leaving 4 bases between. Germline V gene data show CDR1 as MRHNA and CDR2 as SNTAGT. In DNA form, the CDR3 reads TGTGCCAGCAGTGACTCAACAACAGATACGCAGTATTTT. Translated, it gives CASSDSTTDTQYF.

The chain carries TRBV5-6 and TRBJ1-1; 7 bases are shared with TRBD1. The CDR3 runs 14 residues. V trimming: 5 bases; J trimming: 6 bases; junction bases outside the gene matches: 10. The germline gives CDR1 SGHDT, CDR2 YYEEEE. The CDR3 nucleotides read TGTGCCAGCAGTTTGACAGGGCGGCAGGCTGAAGCTTTCTTT. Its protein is CASSLTGRQAEAFF.

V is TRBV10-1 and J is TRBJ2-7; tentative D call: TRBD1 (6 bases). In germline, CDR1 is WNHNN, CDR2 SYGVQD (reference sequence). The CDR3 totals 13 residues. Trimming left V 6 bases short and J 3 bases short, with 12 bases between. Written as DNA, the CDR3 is TGCGCCAGCAGCGCGCTGGACAGCTACGAGCAGTACTTC. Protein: CASSALDSYEQYF.